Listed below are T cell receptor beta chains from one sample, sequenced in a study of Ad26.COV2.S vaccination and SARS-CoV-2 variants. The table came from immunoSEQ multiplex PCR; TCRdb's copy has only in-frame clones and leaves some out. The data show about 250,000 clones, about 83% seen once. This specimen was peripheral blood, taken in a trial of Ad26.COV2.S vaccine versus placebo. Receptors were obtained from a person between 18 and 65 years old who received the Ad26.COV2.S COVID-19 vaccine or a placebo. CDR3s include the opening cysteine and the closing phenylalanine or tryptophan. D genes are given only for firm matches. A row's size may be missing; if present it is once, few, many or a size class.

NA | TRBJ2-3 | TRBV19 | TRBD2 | TGTGCCAGCCGGGACTACCGACTGGGTACGCAGTATTTT | CASRDYRLGTQYF
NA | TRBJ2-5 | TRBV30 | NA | TGTGCCTGGAGTGTCTCCCCCCGGACTGCCAAAGAGACCCAGTACTTC | CAWSVSPRTAKETQYF
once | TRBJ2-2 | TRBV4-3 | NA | TGCGCCAGCAGCCAAGACCCCGGGACAACGAACACCGGGGAGCTGTTTTTT | CASSQDPGTTNTGELFF
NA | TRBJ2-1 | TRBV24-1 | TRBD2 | TGTGCCACCAGTGATTTGGTGGAGACTAGCGGGAGGTCCTACAATGAGCAGTTCTTC | CATSDLVETSGRSYNEQFF
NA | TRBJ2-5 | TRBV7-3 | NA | TGTGCCAGCAGCTTATCGCGGGATCAAGAGACCCAGTACTTC | CASSLSRDQETQYF
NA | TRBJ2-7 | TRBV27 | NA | TGTGCCAGCAGTTTAGGACGTTACTACGAGCAGTACTTC | CASSLGRYYEQYF
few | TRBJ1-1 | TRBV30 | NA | TGTGCCTGGAGTATCGCCACTGAAGCTTTCTTT | CAWSIATEAFF
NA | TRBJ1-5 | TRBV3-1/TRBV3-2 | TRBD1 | TGTGCCAGCAGCCCCACAGGGGGCCTCAATCAGCCCCAGCATTTT | CASSPTGGLNQPQHF
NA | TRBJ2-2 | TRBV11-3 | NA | TGTGCCAGCAGCCCCGGGGGGCCCCACACCGGGGAGCTGTTTTTT | CASSPGGPHTGELFF
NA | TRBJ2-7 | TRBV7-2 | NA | TGTGCCAGCAGCACACAGGGGGGGCACTACGAGCAGTACTTC | CASSTQGGHYEQYF
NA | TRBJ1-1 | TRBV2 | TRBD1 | TGTGCCAGCACCCTCGGGACAGGATTCGCTTTCTTT | CASTLGTGFAFF
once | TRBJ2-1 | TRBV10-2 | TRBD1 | TGCGCCAGCAGTGAGGGGGGACAGGGGCCTTACAATGAGCAGTTCTTC | CASSEGGQGPYNEQFF
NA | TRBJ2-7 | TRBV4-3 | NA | TGCGCCAGCAGCCAAGACATGGCCCAGGGGTTGAAGCAGTACTTC | CASSQDMAQGLKQYF
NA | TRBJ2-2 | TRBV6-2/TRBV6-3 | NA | TGTGCCAGCAGTTCGCAGGGGACGACCGGGGAGCTGTTTTTT | CASSSQGTTGELFF
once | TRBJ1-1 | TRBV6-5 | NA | TGTGCCAGCAGTTACTCGACCCGGGGGCGGACGACTGAAGCTTTCTTT | CASSYSTRGRTTEAFF
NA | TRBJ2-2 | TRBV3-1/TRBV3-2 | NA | TGTGCCAGCAGTAAGGATTATACCGGGGAGCTGTTTTTT | CASSKDYTGELFF
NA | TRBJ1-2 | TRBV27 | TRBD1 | TGTGCCAGCAGTCTCGGACAGGGGGCTATCTATGGCTACACCTTC | CASSLGQGAIYGYTF
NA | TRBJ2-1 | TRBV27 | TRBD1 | TGTGCCAGCAGCTTATCCGGGACAGGGAACAATGAGCAGTTCTTC | CASSLSGTGNNEQFF
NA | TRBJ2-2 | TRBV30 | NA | TGTGCCTGGAGTGTACGAGGGATCAACACCGGGGAGCTGTTTTTT | CAWSVRGINTGELFF
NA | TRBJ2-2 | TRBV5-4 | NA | TGTGCCAGCAGCTTGGACGGTGGCAACACCGGGGAGCTGTTTTTT | CASSLDGGNTGELFF
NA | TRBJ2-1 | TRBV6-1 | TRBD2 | TGTGCCAGCAGTGAAGCTCCTAGCGGGGGGGCCGGGTTCTTC | CASSEAPSGGAGFF
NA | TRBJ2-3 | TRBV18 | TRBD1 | TGTGCCAGCTTGGGGGACAGCCACATCACAGATACGCAGTATTTT | CASLGDSHITDTQYF
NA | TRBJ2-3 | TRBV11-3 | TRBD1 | TGTGCCAGCAGCTACAGTATGGGACAGGGTACAGATACGCAGTATTTT | CASSYSMGQGTDTQYF
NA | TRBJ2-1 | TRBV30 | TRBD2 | TGTGCCTGGAGTGTATGGGGGGGATCCTACAATGAGCAGTTCTTC | CAWSVWGGSYNEQFF
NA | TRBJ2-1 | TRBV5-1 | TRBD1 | TGCGCCAGCAGCCGGATGGACAGGCCGGAGCAGTTCTTC | CASSRMDRPEQFF
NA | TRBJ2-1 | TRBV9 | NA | TGTGCCAGCAGCGTTTTAGAAGTTGGATACAATGAGCAGTTCTTC | CASSVLEVGYNEQFF
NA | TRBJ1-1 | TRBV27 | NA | TGTGCCAGCAGTCCCCGGGGAGGGCCGAGGACTGAAGCTTTCTTT | CASSPRGGPRTEAFF
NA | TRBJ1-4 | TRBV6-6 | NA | TGTGCCAGCAGTTACTCTGGGGGAGCTAATGAAAAACTGTTTTTT | CASSYSGGANEKLFF
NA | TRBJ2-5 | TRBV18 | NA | TGTGCCAGCTCCCTGACACACGAGGAGACCCAGTACTTC | CASSLTHEETQYF
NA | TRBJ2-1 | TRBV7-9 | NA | TGTGCCAGCAGCCAGAAAGGGGAATCCTCCTACAATGAGCAGTTCTTC | CASSQKGESSYNEQFF
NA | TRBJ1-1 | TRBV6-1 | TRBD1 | TGTGCCAGCAGTGAAGCACCCAGACAGGGTTACACTGAAGCTTTCTTT | CASSEAPRQGYTEAFF
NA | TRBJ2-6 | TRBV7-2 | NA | TGTGCCAGCAGCTTTAGTATCCTCTCTGGGGCCAACGTCCTGACTTTC | CASSFSILSGANVLTF
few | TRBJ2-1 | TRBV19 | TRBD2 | TGTGCCAGTAGTTTATGGACTAGCGGCAATGAGCAGTTCTTC | CASSLWTSGNEQFF
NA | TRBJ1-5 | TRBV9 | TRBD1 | TGTGCCAGCAGCGTAGGACAGGGCGGCAATCAGCCCCAGCATTTT | CASSVGQGGNQPQHF
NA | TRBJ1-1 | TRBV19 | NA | TGTGCCAGTAGTATAGTGCCTAACACTGAAGCTTTCTTT | CASSIVPNTEAFF
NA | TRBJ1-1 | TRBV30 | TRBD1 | TGTGCCTGGAGCGGACAGGGAGGGGTAGCTTTCTTT | CAWSGQGGVAFF
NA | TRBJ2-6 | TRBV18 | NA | TGTGCCAGCTCACCCCTCGGCAACTCTGGGGCCAACGTCCTGACTTTC | CASSPLGNSGANVLTF
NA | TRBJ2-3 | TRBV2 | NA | TGTGCCAACTCAAACCTCGGGGCGGGAGATACGCAGTATTTT | CANSNLGAGDTQYF
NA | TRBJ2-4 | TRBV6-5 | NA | TGTGCCAGCGGGATTGGGGACTCCAGAAACATTCAGTACTTC | CASGIGDSRNIQYF
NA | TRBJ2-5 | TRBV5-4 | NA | TGTGCCAGCAGCACTAAAAGGGAGTGGGAGACCCAGTACTTC | CASSTKREWETQYF
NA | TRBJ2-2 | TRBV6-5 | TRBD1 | TGTGCCAGCTTCAGGGGGCTAGGCACCGGGGAGCTGTTTTTT | CASFRGLGTGELFF
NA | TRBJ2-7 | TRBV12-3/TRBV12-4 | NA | TGTGCCAGCAGCTTTTTCTACGAGCAGTACTTC | CASSFFYEQYF
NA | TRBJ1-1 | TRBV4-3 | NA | TGCGCCAGCAGCCAAGATAATGCGAACACTGAAGCTTTCTTT | CASSQDNANTEAFF
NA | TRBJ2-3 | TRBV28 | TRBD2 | TGTGCCAGCAGTTTAGCGACTAGCGGGAGGAGGCAAGATACGCAGTATTTT | CASSLATSGRRQDTQYF
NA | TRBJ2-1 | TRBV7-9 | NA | TGTGCCAGCAGCTTAGGGGGTGGGCAGGGGCGAGGAGATGAGCAGTTCTTC | CASSLGGGQGRGDEQFF
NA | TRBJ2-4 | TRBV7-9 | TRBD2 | TGTGCCAGCAGCCCTAGACTAGCGGGAACCAAAAACATTCAGTACTTC | CASSPRLAGTKNIQYF
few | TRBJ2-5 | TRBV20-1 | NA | TGCAGTGCTAGAGGGGCAGAGACCCAGTACTTC | CSARGAETQYF
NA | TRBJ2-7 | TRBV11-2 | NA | TGTGCCAGCAGCTTAGCGGAAGCAGGGGTGGGCTACGAGCAGTACTTC | CASSLAEAGVGYEQYF
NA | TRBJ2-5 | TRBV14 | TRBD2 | TGTGCCAGCAGCCATTTAGCGGGAGGGCCGGAAGAGACCCAGTACTTC | CASSHLAGGPEETQYF